This TCR beta chain was captured in a study of CD8+ T cells in alopecia areata. Treatment reported: oral pan-JAK inhibitor, 5-10 mg twice daily. Once RNA had been extracted, it was reverse transcribed into cDNA to act as the sequencing template. Here immunoSEQ multiplex PCR was the method, and the copy in TCRdb shows in-frame clones only, minus some. The sample contains 200,000 to 250,000 clones, 50% to 70% of which appear only once. Trimming removed 3 bases at V and 7 bases at J, with 15 bases between. Germline CDR1 SGHTA, CDR2 FQGNSA. The CDR3 is 14 residues long. The source material was CD4+ T cells sorted from blood, sampled at week 4, from a patient treated with tofacitinib. The source of this sequence is a human donor with alopecia areata. The rearrangement links TRBV7-2 to TRBJ1-1, with D tentatively TRBD1 (5 bases). The CDR3 spells CASSFFQGRGEAFF. DNA of the CDR3: TGTGCCAGCAGCTTCTTCCAGGGTCGGGGTGAAGCTTTCTTT. Full variable domain (rest looked up from reference TRBV7-2 and TRBJ1-1): GAGVSQSPSNKVTEKGKDVELRCDPISGHTALYWYRQSLGQGLEFLIYFQGNSAPDKSGLPSDRFSAERTGGSVSTLTIQRTQQEDSAVYLCASSFFQGRGEAFFGQGTRLTVV.